This T cell receptor beta chain was identified during a study of T-cell reconstitution after alpha-beta-depleted transplantation in children. The library targeted TCRbeta and was prepared with unique molecular identifiers. TCRdb re-analysed the PCR reads in MiXCR, keeping a single row per CDR3 protein. This table holds around 600,000 distinct CDR3 sequences, around 16% found once. The CDR3 has 16 residues. Germline lookup yields CDR1 DFQATT and CDR2 SNEGSKA (reference sequence). V dropped 0 bases and J dropped 5; count of bases not matched to a gene: 9. This TCR came from a human donor who donated a stem cell graft to a child with acute myeloid leukemia. Sequenced here: PBMCs from the stem cell graft donor, sampled from the stem cell graft. This chain joins TRBV20-1 and TRBJ2-5, with 10 bases fitting TRBD2. The CDR3 DNA reads TGCAGTGCTAGAGATTACAGCGGGGGGGCTTTTGAGACCCAGTACTTC. This sequence encodes CSARDYSGGAFETQYF.